Listed below are T cell receptor beta chains from one sample, sequenced in a study of cytomegalovirus exposure and HLA in healthy donors. Measured with immunoSEQ multiplex PCR; TCRdb has only the in-frame clones, and not every one. The repertoire holds over 150,000 clones, with around four fifths as singletons. Sequenced: PBMCs. Receptors originate from a man aged 50-59 years in good health and CMV-seronegative. The CDR3 runs from the conserved cysteine through the conserved F or W. A D gene is named only where the DNA matches it firmly. Clone sizes are given selectively: once, few, many, or a class where the clone is expanded.

d_gene: TRBD1; v_gene: TRBV5-7; abundance: .; j_gene: TRBJ2-3; CDR3nt: TGTGCCAGCAGGCCTCGCAGGGGGCAATGGACAGATACGCAGTATTTT; CDR3aa: CASRPRRGQWTDTQYF
d_gene: TRBD1; v_gene: TRBV18; abundance: .; j_gene: TRBJ1-5; CDR3nt: TGTGCCAGCTCACCGGGACAGAGCAATCAGCCCCAGCATTTT; CDR3aa: CASSPGQSNQPQHF
d_gene: TRBD2; v_gene: TRBV9; abundance: .; j_gene: TRBJ2-3; CDR3nt: TGTGCCAGCAGCGTAGCTAGGACTAGCGGGAGTCGGGATACGCAGTATTTT; CDR3aa: CASSVARTSGSRDTQYF
d_gene: .; v_gene: TRBV7-6; abundance: .; j_gene: TRBJ2-7; CDR3nt: TGTGCCAGCAGCTCGCGCGTAAGCGAGCAGTACTTC; CDR3aa: CASSSRVSEQYF
d_gene: TRBD1; v_gene: TRBV7-2; abundance: .; j_gene: TRBJ2-5; CDR3nt: TGTGCCAGCAGCTTAGAAGACAGGGGGGAGACCCAGTACTTC; CDR3aa: CASSLEDRGETQYF
d_gene: .; v_gene: TRBV5-1; abundance: few; j_gene: TRBJ1-1; CDR3nt: TGCGCCAGCAGCTCCGACACGCTGAACACTGAAGCTTTCTTT; CDR3aa: CASSSDTLNTEAFF
d_gene: .; v_gene: TRBV19; abundance: .; j_gene: TRBJ2-2; CDR3nt: TGTGCCAGTAGTCGCCGGGTACGGGAGCTGTTTTTT; CDR3aa: CASSRRVRELFF
d_gene: .; v_gene: TRBV5-6; abundance: few; j_gene: TRBJ1-2; CDR3nt: TGTGCCAGCAGACCCGTGGGGAGAGCTAACTATGGCTACACCTTC; CDR3aa: CASRPVGRANYGYTF
d_gene: .; v_gene: TRBV4-1; abundance: .; j_gene: TRBJ2-3; CDR3nt: TGCGCCAGCAGCAACTCTCAGGGTTTCGGTACGCAGTATTTT; CDR3aa: CASSNSQGFGTQYF
d_gene: TRBD2; v_gene: TRBV10-3; abundance: .; j_gene: TRBJ2-1; CDR3nt: TGTGCCATCAGTGAAATAGCGGGAGTCGAGCAGTTCTTC; CDR3aa: CAISEIAGVEQFF
d_gene: .; v_gene: TRBV2; abundance: .; j_gene: TRBJ2-7; CDR3nt: TGTGCCAGCAGTGATTACGGGTACGAGCAGTACTTC; CDR3aa: CASSDYGYEQYF
d_gene: TRBD1; v_gene: TRBV29-1; abundance: .; j_gene: TRBJ1-1; CDR3nt: TGCAGCGTTGAAGACGGACAGGGGAGCACTGAAGCTTTCTTT; CDR3aa: CSVEDGQGSTEAFF
d_gene: .; v_gene: TRBV7-6; abundance: .; j_gene: TRBJ1-2; CDR3nt: TGTGCCAGCAGCTTAGTAAGCGGGCATGGCTACACCTTC; CDR3aa: CASSLVSGHGYTF
d_gene: TRBD1; v_gene: TRBV18; abundance: few; j_gene: TRBJ1-1; CDR3nt: TGTGCCAGCTCAGAATCAGACAGGGTGAACACTGAAGCTTTCTTT; CDR3aa: CASSESDRVNTEAFF
d_gene: .; v_gene: TRBV5-4; abundance: .; j_gene: TRBJ2-5; CDR3nt: TGTGCCAGCAGCACCCGACAGGTCCAAGAGACCCAGTACTTC; CDR3aa: CASSTRQVQETQYF
d_gene: .; v_gene: TRBV19; abundance: .; j_gene: TRBJ2-7; CDR3nt: TGTGCCAGTAGTATAGATCTGGCGCGGGAGCAGTACTTC; CDR3aa: CASSIDLAREQYF
d_gene: .; v_gene: TRBV6-5; abundance: .; j_gene: TRBJ2-3; CDR3nt: TGTGCCAGCAGTTACACGCAGGGTTCGAAAGATACGCAGTATTTT; CDR3aa: CASSYTQGSKDTQYF
d_gene: TRBD1; v_gene: TRBV4-3; abundance: few; j_gene: TRBJ1-4; CDR3nt: TGCGCCAGCAGCCAAGGAGACAGGGCCACGGGGAAACTGTTTTTT; CDR3aa: CASSQGDRATGKLFF
d_gene: TRBD1; v_gene: TRBV6-5; abundance: .; j_gene: TRBJ1-6; CDR3nt: TGTGCCAGCAGTTACTCGAAAACAGGGGTAGTGACACCCCTCCACTTT; CDR3aa: CASSYSKTGVVTPLHF
d_gene: TRBD2; v_gene: TRBV10-3; abundance: once; j_gene: TRBJ2-1; CDR3nt: TGTGCCATCAGTGAGTCTCCCACTAGCGGGAGTCATGAGCAGTTCTTC; CDR3aa: CAISESPTSGSHEQFF
d_gene: .; v_gene: TRBV10-3; abundance: .; j_gene: TRBJ1-1; CDR3nt: TGTGCCATCAGTCGAGAGATGAACACTGAAGCTTTCTTT; CDR3aa: CAISREMNTEAFF
d_gene: .; v_gene: TRBV6-6; abundance: .; j_gene: TRBJ2-1; CDR3nt: TGTGCCAGCAGTTACTCGAGTGTTTCGGTATCTGAGCAGTTCTTC; CDR3aa: CASSYSSVSVSEQFF
d_gene: TRBD1; v_gene: TRBV30; abundance: .; j_gene: TRBJ1-5; CDR3nt: TGTGCCTGGAGTCTGGGACAGGGTAGCAATCAGCCCCAGCATTTT; CDR3aa: CAWSLGQGSNQPQHF
d_gene: .; v_gene: TRBV5-1; abundance: .; j_gene: TRBJ2-5; CDR3nt: TGCGCCAGCAGCTTGGAACCAGGAATCCAAGAGACCCAGTACTTC; CDR3aa: CASSLEPGIQETQYF
d_gene: TRBD1; v_gene: TRBV7-2; abundance: .; j_gene: TRBJ2-3; CDR3nt: TGTGCCAGCAGCTCCATCCGGGACAGGGGTCTGACCGGGGTGAGGTATTTT; CDR3aa: CASSSIRDRGLTGVRYF
d_gene: .; v_gene: TRBV7-6; abundance: .; j_gene: TRBJ2-5; CDR3nt: TGTGCCAGCAGCTCCCAGAGCAGGGGCACGGAAGAGACCCAGTACTTC; CDR3aa: CASSSQSRGTEETQYF